The TCR beta chain under discussion was sequenced for a study of shared clonotypes between healthy human individuals. Those who donated were healthy HIV-negative adults, with no recent acute infections or vaccinations reported. Deep was the level used in running the assay. Genomic DNA (from each subset) was split evenly across several immunoSEQ plates. Only in-frame clones appear in the TCRdb table, and some are missing; sequencing was by immunoSEQ multiplex PCR. The sample includes roughly 490,000 clones, roughly 85% seen only once; the top ten take about an eighth. CDR1 and CDR2 (germline): MRHNA, SNTAGT. The length of the CDR3 is 15 residues. V shed 7 bases and J shed 0 bases, with 16 bases lying between them.

The specimen was PBMCs. This receptor was identified in a woman aged 40 to 50 in good health. Some clones in this sample may be carry-over from other donors' samples. This rearrangement joins TRBV6-4 to TRBJ2-7; a possible D gene is TRBD2 (5 bases). CDR3 loop: CASNWTWTPSYEQYF. Here the CDR3 DNA reads TGTGCCAGCAATTGGACTTGGACTCCCTCCTACGAGCAGTACTTC.